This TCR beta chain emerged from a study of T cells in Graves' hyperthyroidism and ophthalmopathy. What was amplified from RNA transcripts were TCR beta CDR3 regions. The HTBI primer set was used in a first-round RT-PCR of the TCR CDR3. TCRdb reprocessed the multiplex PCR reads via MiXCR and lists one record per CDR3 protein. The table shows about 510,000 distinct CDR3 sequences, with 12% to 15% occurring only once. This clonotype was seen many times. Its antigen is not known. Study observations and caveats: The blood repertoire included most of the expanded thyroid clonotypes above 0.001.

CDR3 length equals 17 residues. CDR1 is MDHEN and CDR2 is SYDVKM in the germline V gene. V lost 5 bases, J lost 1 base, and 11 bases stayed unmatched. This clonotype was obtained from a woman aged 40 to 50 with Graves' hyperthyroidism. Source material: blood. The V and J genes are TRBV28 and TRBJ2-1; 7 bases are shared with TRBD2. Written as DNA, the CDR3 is TGTGCCAGCAGTCCTGGGGAGGGGCTGGTTTCCTACAATGAGCAGTTCTTC. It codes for CASSPGEGLVSYNEQFF.